This entry concerns a single T cell receptor beta chain. Antigen: not known. The sample is drawn from a study of cytomegalovirus exposure and HLA in healthy donors. Study-level findings and limits: Confirmation was obtained in vitro that a few CMV-associated chains are specific for CMV antigens. According to the study, 180 or so TCR beta chains were cytomegalovirus-associated. Most observed TCR sequences were rare, whereas some public TCRs were detected in many donors.

The donors were members of the approximately 130-subject validation cohort (separate from the 666-subject first cohort). Profiling relied on immunoSEQ multiplex PCR, and the TCRdb table lists in-frame clones only, not all of them. This sample carries approximately 100,000 clones, about 88% of them seen once, and the ten largest clones take less than 7.5%. CDR3 length: 13 amino acids. CDR1 and CDR2 (germline): SGHRS, YFSETQ. Trimming took off 4 bases at V and 5 bases at J, with 12 bases between the two ends. The sequenced sample was PBMCs. V and J are TRBV5-1 and TRBJ2-5; D remains ambiguous. The receptor comes from a man between 18 and 35 years old in good health and CMV-seropositive. Here the CDR3 reads CASSTPAAETQYF. CDR3 DNA: TGCGCCAGCAGCACCCCCGCGGCGGAGACCCAGTACTTC.